The 15 T cell receptor beta chains below were found in one sample sequenced in a study of OX40 agonist ivuxolimab in advanced cancers. Only in-frame clones appear in the TCRdb table, and some are missing; sequencing was by immunoSEQ multiplex PCR. The top ten clones hold 0.15% to 0.2% of a sample with around 100,000 clones, roughly 90% of them seen once. The sequences come from CD4+ or CD8+ T cells sorted from blood, collected in a trial of the OX40 agonist ivuxolimab. These receptors were collected from an adult with an advanced solid tumor such as melanoma, head and neck, liver or kidney cancer.

The chain couples TRBV10-3 to TRBJ2-2; D gene ambiguous. V lost 4 bases, J lost 2 bases, and 11 bases lay in between. This CDR3 comprises 15 residues. CDR1 and CDR2 (germline): ENHRY, SYGVKD. This CDR3 is CAISVGHSNTGELFF. For the CDR3, the DNA is TGTGCCATCAGTGTTGGGCATAGTAACACCGGGGAGCTGTTTTTT.

J is TRBJ2-1 and V is TRBV2; D tentatively reads TRBD1 or TRBD2 (5 bases each). The CDR3 consists of 15 residues. V was clipped by 8 bases and J by 3 bases, with 17 bases between them. Per germline, CDR1 SNHLY and CDR2 FYNNEI. The CDR3 DNA reads as TGTGCCAGCCCAGAACGGGACCAAGACTACAATGAGCAGTTCTTC. Its translation: CASPERDQDYNEQFF.

The genes are TRBV5-4 and TRBJ1-1; 7 nucleotides line up with TRBD1. Germline CDR1 reads SGHNT; CDR2 reads YYREEE (reference sequence). J was trimmed by 6 bases and V by 0 bases; bases with no gene match: 5. This CDR3 contains 14 residues. CDR3 residues: CASSLVKGTAEAFF. CDR3 nucleotides: TGTGCCAGCAGCTTGGTCAAAGGGACAGCTGAAGCTTTCTTT. The entire variable domain, with the rest obtained from reference TRBV5-4 and TRBJ1-1, is as follows: ETGVTQSPTHLIKTRGQQVTLRCSSQSGHNTVSWYQQALGQGPQFIFQYYREEENGRGNFPPRFSGLQFPNYSSELNVNALELDDSALYLCASSLVKGTAEAFFGQGTRLTVV.

Remarks on this clone: A read error may produce the germline difference seen at one junction end. For the CDR3, the DNA is TGTACCAGCAGTCTGCTAAATTCACCCCTCCACTTT. Residues: CTSSLLNSPLHF. V gene TRBV7-9 combines with J gene TRBJ1-6; no clear D. The CDR3 runs to 12 residues. Germline-derived CDR1 and CDR2 are SEHNR and FQNEAQ (reference sequence).

The chain employs TRBV9 and TRBJ1-2; no clear D gene. The germline V and J ends were trimmed by 4 bases and 6 bases, with 7 bases remaining between them. CDR1 is SGDLS, CDR2 YYNGEE, per germline. The CDR3 is made up of 11 amino acids. The CDR3 reads CASSPSHGYTF. The CDR3 nucleotides read TGTGCCAGCAGCCCGAGCCATGGCTACACCTTC.

This clone has just one count. The V call is TRBV19, the J call TRBJ2-5, with 7 bases matching TRBD2. With 3 bases clipped from V and 1 base from J, the junction kept 11 bases outside the gene matches. The CDR3 is 17 amino acids. Germline CDR1 LNHDA, CDR2 SQIVND (reference sequence). Written as DNA, the CDR3 is TGTGCCAGTAGTATTTGGCCAGCGGGAATTTCCCAAGAGACCCAGTACTTC. This translates into CASSIWPAGISQETQYF.

The rearrangement links TRBV27 to TRBJ2-7; tentative D call: TRBD1 (5 bases). Germline V gene lookup returns CDR1 MNHEY and CDR2 SMNVEV (reference sequence). The CDR3 consists of 13 residues. With 6 bases removed from V and 5 bases from J, the gap between germline ends came to 14 bases. This chain's CDR3 is CASRTTGIHEQYF. CDR3 sequence (DNA): TGTGCCAGCAGAACCACAGGTATCCACGAGCAGTACTTC.

The rearrangement joins TRBV9 to TRBJ1-4; a possible D gene is TRBD1 (6 bases). Germline V gene data show CDR1 as SGDLS and CDR2 as YYNGEE. V was clipped by 0 bases and J by 7 bases, with 13 bases between them. The CDR3 has 15 residues. The CDR3: CASSVDQGMAEKLFF. The CDR3 DNA is TGTGCCAGCAGCGTAGATCAGGGGATGGCTGAAAAACTGTTTTTT.

V and J are TRBV6-5 and TRBJ1-3, with D possibly being TRBD1 (5 bases). The CDR3 contains 15 residues. The germline CDR1 and CDR2 sequences are MNHEY and SVGAGI. V lost 6 bases and J lost 0, with 12 bases in between. CDR3 loop: CASRLGLASGNTIYF. CDR3 coding DNA: TGTGCCAGCAGATTGGGACTGGCCTCTGGAAACACCATATATTTT.

The CDR3 DNA is TGCAGCGTTAGCCTAGCTACCTACGGCAATGAGCAGTTCTTC. Amino acids: CSVSLATYGNEQFF. The chain combines TRBV29-1 with TRBJ2-1; D may be TRBD2 (5 bases). The germline gives CDR1 SQVTM, CDR2 ANQGSEA. The length of the CDR3 is 14 residues. Trimming cost V 5 bases and J 6 bases, with 17 bases left between them.

J is TRBJ2-7 and V is TRBV25-1; 9 bases are shared with TRBD1. CDR1 MGHDK and CDR2 SYGVNS come from the germline V gene. Trimming removed 3 bases from V and 6 bases from J; junction bases left unmatched: 9. The CDR3 contains 15 residues. Here the CDR3 DNA reads TGTGCCAGCAGTGACCACAGGGGGCCTAGGGTCGAGCAGTACTTC. Its translation: CASSDHRGPRVEQYF.

The rearrangement links TRBV6-6 to TRBJ1-2; D possibly corresponds to TRBD1 (6 bases). The CDR3 has 16 residues. The ends were cut back, 5 bases at V and 4 bases at J, with 20 bases in the middle. The germline V gene has CDR1 MNHNY and CDR2 SVGAGI (reference sequence). The CDR3 bases are TGTGCCAGCAGTCGGGAGGGGGGGGCGGCGGGCTATGGCTACACCTTC. This sequence encodes CASSREGGAAGYGYTF.

The chain uses TRBV10-3 and TRBJ1-5, with 8 bases fitting TRBD1. The CDR3 loop spans 16 amino acids. Germline assignment: CDR1 ENHRY and CDR2 SYGVKD. J was trimmed by 5 bases and V by 0 bases; bases with no gene match: 6. For the CDR3, the DNA is TGTGCCATCAGTGAGTCGGCAGGGGGCGTCCATCAGCCCCAGCATTTT. Translated, it gives CAISESAGGVHQPQHF.

The V call is TRBV5-1, the J call TRBJ1-1, with D unclear. The V end lost 3 bases, the J end lost 4 bases, and 16 bases lay between the germline ends. This CDR3 is built from 15 residues. CDR1 SGHRS and CDR2 YFSETQ come from the germline V gene. The CDR3 DNA is TGCGCCAGCAGCTACCGGGTCGGGGAATTCACTGAAGCTTTCTTT. This codes for CASSYRVGEFTEAFF. Looking up the rest from reference TRBV5-1 and TRBJ1-1 gives the full variable domain: KAGVTQTPRYLIKTRGQQVTLSCSPISGHRSVSWYQQTPGQGLQFLFEYFSETQRNKGNFPGRFSGRQFSNSRSEMNVSTLELGDSALYLCASSYRVGEFTEAFFGQGTRLTVV.

The chain employs TRBV30 and TRBJ1-6; TRBD1 might be the D (6 bases). Germline V gene sequence: CDR1 GTSNPN, CDR2 SVGIG (reference sequence). V was pared by 6 bases and J by 9 bases, with 12 bases between. CDR3 size: 12 residues. CDR3 coding DNA: TGTGCCTGCCTCCAGGGGCGTTCACCCCTCCACTTT. It is translated as CACLQGRSPLHF.